This T cell receptor (beta chain) was identified in a study of cytomegalovirus exposure and HLA in healthy donors. General observations from the study: At a 0.05 false discovery rate, a later analysis found 16,951 TCR beta sequences to be associated with HLA alleles. Cytomegalovirus status, reportedly, was diagnosed with high specificity and sensitivity by the classifier.

Vbeta (60) and Jbeta (13) primers were used in the PCR. Original processing notes: A follow-up analysis tallied 60 million to 85 million unique TCR beta chains, some 9.9 million shared. The method was immunoSEQ multiplex PCR; TCRdb's version includes in-frame clones alone and lacks a portion of them. From that table come the V and J calls and clone size; the DNA was used to work out D and trimming. The table includes some 120,000 clones, 70% detected once. Donors in the study were healthy people who gave bone marrow. With regard to this clone: Its antigen remains unknown.

The CDR3 is made up of 11 amino acids. Between the trimmed V and J ends, which lost 7 bases and 6 bases, there was a span of 11 bases. Germline loops: CDR1 SGHRS, CDR2 YFSETQ. This chain joins TRBV5-1 and TRBJ2-7, with D perhaps TRBD2 (6 bases). Sequencing was done on a sample of PBMCs. The receptor comes from a man aged 30-40 years in good health and CMV-seropositive. CDR3 sequence (DNA): TGCGCCAGCCGGGGGAACCGCGAGCAGTACTTC. Encoded protein: CASRGNREQYF.